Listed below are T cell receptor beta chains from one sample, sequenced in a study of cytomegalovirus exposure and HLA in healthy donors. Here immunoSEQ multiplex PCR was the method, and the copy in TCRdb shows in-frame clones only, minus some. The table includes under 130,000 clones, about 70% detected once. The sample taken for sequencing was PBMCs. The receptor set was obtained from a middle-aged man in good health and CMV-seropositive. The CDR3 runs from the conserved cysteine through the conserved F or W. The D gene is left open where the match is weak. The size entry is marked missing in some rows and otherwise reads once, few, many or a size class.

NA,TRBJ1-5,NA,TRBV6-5,CASSYGRKSQPQHF,TGTGCCAGCAGTTACGGGCGCAAATCCCAGCCCCAGCATTTT
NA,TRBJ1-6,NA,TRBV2,CASRVSESSPLHF,TGTGCCAGCAGGGTATCTGAGAGTTCACCCCTCCACTTT
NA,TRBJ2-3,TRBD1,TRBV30,CAWTGTARADTQYF,TGTGCCTGGACCGGGACAGCCAGGGCAGATACGCAGTATTTT
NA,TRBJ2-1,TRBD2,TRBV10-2,CASSGTSRGTSGGPSSYNEQFF,TGCGCCAGCAGTGGAACCTCCCGAGGGACTAGCGGGGGCCCGAGCTCCTACAATGAGCAGTTCTTC
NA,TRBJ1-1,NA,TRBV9,CASSSSGQPTEAFF,TGTGCCAGCAGCTCTTCAGGGCAGCCCACTGAAGCTTTCTTT
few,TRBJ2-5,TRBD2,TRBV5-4,CASSLAPGLAGGQETQYF,TGTGCCAGCAGCTTGGCCCCGGGACTAGCGGGGGGGCAGGAGACCCAGTACTTC
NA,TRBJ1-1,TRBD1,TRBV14,CASSPDIRDRGGTEAFF,TGTGCCAGCAGCCCCGACATCCGGGACAGGGGGGGGACTGAAGCTTTCTTT
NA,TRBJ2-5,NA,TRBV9,CASSVDGVGETQYF,TGTGCCAGCAGCGTAGACGGGGTGGGGGAGACCCAGTACTTC
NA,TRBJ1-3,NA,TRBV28,CASSLPGGGALAGNAIYF,TGTGCCAGCAGTTTGCCTGGGGGGGGTGCTTTAGCTGGAAACGCCATATATTTT
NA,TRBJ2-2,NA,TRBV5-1,CASRATGHLNTGELFF,TGCGCCAGCAGGGCTACGGGACACCTGAACACCGGGGAGCTGTTTTTT